One TCR beta chain is described in this entry. This record belongs to a study of T cell responses to AZD1222 COVID-19 vaccine. The table came from immunoSEQ multiplex PCR; TCRdb's copy has only in-frame clones and leaves some out. The table includes approximately 140,000 clones, about 90% detected once. Sequenced here: peripheral blood, sampled 28 days after the second AZD1222 dose. The sequence derives from an adult who received the AZD1222 COVID-19 vaccine.

CDR3 sequence (DNA): TGTGCCAGCAGTTCCCGGACAGGGGGCGGCACTGAAGCTTTCTTT. Translated, it gives CASSSRTGGGTEAFF. V gene TRBV28 combines with J gene TRBJ1-1, with 11 bases that match TRBD1. This CDR3 has 15 amino acids. Germline V CDR1 and CDR2: MDHEN, SYDVKM. Germline trimming cut 4 bases from V and 4 bases from J; bases unmatched to any gene: 5.